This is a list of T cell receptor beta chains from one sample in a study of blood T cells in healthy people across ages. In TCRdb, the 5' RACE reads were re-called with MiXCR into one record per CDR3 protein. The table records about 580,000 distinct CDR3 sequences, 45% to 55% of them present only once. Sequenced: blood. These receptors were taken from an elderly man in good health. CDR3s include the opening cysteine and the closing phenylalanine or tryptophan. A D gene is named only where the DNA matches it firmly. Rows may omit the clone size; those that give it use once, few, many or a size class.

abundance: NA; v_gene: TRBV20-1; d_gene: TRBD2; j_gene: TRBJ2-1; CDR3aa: CSAARLTSGSWGEQFF; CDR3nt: TGCAGTGCTGCCCGACTTACTAGCGGGAGCTGGGGTGAGCAGTTCTTC
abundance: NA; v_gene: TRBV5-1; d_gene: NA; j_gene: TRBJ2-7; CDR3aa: CASSLAPSGVNLYEQYF; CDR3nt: TGCGCCAGCAGCTTGGCCCCGAGTGGCGTAAATCTCTACGAGCAGTACTTC
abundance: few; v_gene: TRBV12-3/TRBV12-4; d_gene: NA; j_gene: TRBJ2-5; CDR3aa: CASGQGAIGTQYF; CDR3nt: TGTGCCAGCGGCCAAGGGGCAATCGGGACCCAGTACTTC
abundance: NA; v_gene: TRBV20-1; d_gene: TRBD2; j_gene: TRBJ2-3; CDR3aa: CGGVAGELGTDTQYF; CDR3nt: TGCGGGGGAGTAGCGGGAGAGTTGGGAACAGATACGCAGTATTTT
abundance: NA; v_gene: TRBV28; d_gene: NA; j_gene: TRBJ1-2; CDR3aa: CASSFPGVGGYTF; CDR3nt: TGTGCCAGCAGTTTTCCGGGGGTTGGGGGCTACACCTTC
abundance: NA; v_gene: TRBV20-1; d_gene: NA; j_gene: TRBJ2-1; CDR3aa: CSARSPIGGVNEQFF; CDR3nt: TGCAGTGCTAGATCCCCCATAGGAGGTGTCAATGAGCAGTTCTTC
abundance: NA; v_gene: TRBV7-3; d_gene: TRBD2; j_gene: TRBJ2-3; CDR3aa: CASSLGLALDTQYF; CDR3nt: TGTGCCAGCAGCTTAGGACTAGCATTAGATACGCAGTATTTT
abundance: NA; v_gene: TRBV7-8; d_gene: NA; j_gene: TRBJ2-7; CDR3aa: CASSLVDNSGEQYF; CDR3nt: TGTGCCAGCAGCTTAGTCGACAACTCCGGCGAGCAGTACTTC
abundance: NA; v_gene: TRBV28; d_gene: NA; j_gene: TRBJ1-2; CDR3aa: CATRNRAYGYTF; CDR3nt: TGTGCCACCCGGAACAGGGCCTATGGCTACACCTTC
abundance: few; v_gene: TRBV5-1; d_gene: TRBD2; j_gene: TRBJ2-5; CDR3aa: CASSLQGTSGGPEETQYF; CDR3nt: TGCGCCAGCAGCTTGCAGGGGACTAGCGGCGGGCCCGAAGAGACCCAGTACTTC
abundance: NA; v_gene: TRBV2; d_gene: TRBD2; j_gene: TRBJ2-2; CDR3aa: CASSGLALNTGELFF; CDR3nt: TGTGCCAGCAGCGGACTAGCTCTAAACACCGGGGAGCTGTTTTTT
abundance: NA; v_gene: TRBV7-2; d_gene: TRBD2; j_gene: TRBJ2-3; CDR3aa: CASSLGLAGGRRDTQYF; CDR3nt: TGTGCCAGCAGCTTAGGACTAGCGGGGGGACGGCGAGATACGCAGTATTTT
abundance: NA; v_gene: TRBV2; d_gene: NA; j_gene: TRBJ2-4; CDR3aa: CASSEAMGRNIQYF; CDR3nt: TGTGCCAGCAGTGAAGCAATGGGACGGAACATTCAGTACTTC
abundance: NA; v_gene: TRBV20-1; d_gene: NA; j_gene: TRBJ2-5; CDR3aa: CSASTPVPETQYF; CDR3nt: TGCAGTGCTAGTACCCCAGTTCCGGAGACCCAGTACTTC
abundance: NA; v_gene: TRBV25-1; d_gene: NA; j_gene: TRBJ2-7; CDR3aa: CASSGGLIGSGEQYF; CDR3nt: TGTGCCAGCAGTGGAGGACTGATCGGTTCTGGCGAGCAGTACTTC
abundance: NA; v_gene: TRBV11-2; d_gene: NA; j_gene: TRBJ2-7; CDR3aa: CASSLGTAVTYEQYF; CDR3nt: TGTGCCAGCAGCTTAGGGACAGCCGTCACCTACGAGCAGTACTTC
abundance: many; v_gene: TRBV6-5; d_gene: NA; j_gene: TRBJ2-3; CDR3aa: CASSSRGTQYF; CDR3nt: TGTGCCAGCAGCTCCCGCGGTACGCAGTATTTT
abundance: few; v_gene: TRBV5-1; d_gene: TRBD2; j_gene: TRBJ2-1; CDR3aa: CASTLPGGNEQFF; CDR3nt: TGCGCCAGCACACTTCCGGGGGGGAATGAGCAGTTCTTC
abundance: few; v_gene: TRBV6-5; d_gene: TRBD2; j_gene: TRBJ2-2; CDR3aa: CASSLVGSGVTGELFF; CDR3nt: TGTGCCAGCAGCCTGGTCGGAAGCGGGGTTACCGGGGAGCTGTTTTTT
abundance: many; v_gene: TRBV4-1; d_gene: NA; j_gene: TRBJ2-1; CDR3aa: CASSNSQSSYNEQFF; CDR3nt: TGCGCCAGCAGCAACAGCCAAAGCTCCTACAATGAGCAGTTCTTC
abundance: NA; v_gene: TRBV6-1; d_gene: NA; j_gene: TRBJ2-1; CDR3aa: CASSGRWGYNEQFF; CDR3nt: TGTGCCAGCAGTGGCCGGTGGGGTTACAATGAGCAGTTCTTC
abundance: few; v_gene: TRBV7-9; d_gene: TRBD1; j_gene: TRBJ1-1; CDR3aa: CASSLEGASYTEAFF; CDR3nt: TGTGCCAGCAGCTTAGAGGGGGCAAGCTACACTGAAGCTTTCTTT
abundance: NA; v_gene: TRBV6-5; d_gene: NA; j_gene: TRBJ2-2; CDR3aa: CASSRTFTGELFF; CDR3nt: TGTGCCAGCAGTCGGACATTCACCGGGGAGCTGTTTTTT
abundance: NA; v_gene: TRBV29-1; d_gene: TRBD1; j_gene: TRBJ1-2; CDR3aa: CSVGSTGTGDGYTF; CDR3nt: TGCAGCGTTGGCAGCACGGGGACAGGGGATGGCTACACCTTC
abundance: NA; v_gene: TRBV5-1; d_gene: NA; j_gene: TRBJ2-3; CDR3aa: CASSISTGGPTDTQYF; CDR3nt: TGCGCCAGCAGTATAAGTACAGGCGGCCCCACAGATACGCAGTATTTT
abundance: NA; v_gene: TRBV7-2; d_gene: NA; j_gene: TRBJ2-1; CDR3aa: CASSSVSIEQFF; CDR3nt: TGTGCCAGCAGCTCCGTCTCGATTGAGCAGTTCTTC
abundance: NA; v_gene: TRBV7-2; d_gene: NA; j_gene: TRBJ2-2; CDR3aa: CASSSTGLNTGELFF; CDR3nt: TGTGCCAGCAGCTCAACAGGGTTGAACACCGGGGAGCTGTTTTTT
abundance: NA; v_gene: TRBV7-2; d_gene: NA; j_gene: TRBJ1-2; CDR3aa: CASSLETSYGYTF; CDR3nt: TGTGCCAGCAGCTTAGAAACCTCCTATGGCTACACCTTC
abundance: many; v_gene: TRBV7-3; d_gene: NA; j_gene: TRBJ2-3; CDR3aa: CASSLGAGRTDTQYF; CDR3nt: TGTGCCAGCAGCTTAGGTGCGGGGCGCACAGATACGCAGTATTTT
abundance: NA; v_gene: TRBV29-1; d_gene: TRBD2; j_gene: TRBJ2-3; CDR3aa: CSVAGFGSGDPTDTQYF; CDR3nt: TGCAGCGTCGCAGGGTTTGGTAGCGGGGACCCCACAGATACGCAGTATTTT
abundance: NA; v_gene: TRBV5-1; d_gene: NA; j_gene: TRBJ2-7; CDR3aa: CASSLGEILSYEQYF; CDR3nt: TGCGCCAGCAGCTTGGGTGAAATACTCTCCTACGAGCAGTACTTC
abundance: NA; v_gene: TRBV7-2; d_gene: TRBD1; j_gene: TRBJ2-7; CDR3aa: CASSLDSGTVSYEQYF; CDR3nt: TGTGCCAGCAGCTTAGACTCCGGGACAGTCTCCTACGAGCAGTACTTC
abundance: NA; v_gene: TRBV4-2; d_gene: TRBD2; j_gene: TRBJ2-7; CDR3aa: CASSQGGGRGSYEQYF; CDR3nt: TGTGCCAGCAGCCAAGGGGGAGGGAGGGGCTCCTACGAGCAGTACTTC
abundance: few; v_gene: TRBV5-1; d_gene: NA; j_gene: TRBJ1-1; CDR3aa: CASSSPRGGTEAFF; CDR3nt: TGCGCCAGCAGCTCCCCTCGGGGGGGCACTGAAGCTTTCTTT
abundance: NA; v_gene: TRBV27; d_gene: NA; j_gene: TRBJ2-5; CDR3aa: CASSLGAGHWEQYF; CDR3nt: TGTGCCAGCAGTTTAGGAGCAGGCCATTGGGAGCAGTACTTC
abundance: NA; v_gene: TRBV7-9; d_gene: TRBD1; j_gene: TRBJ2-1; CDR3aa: CASSSRRGQVLNEQFF; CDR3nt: TGTGCCAGCAGCTCCCGTCGGGGACAGGTACTAAATGAGCAGTTCTTC